These T cell receptor beta chains were read from a single sample in a study of response to subunit inactivated influenza vaccine. Using its own MiXCR run on the RT-PCR reads, TCRdb lists one record per CDR3 protein. The table lists approximately 530,000 distinct CDR3 sequences, around 8% of them singletons. Sequenced material: PBMCs from blood, taken around 2 years after vaccination. These receptors came from a man in his fifties or sixties who received an inactivated influenza vaccine. The CDR3 runs from the conserved cysteine through the conserved F or W.

v_call: TRBV7-9
j_call: TRBJ1-1
cdr3_aa: CASSLGGENTEAFF

v_call: TRBV20-1
j_call: TRBJ2-7
cdr3_aa: CSNEGLLIYEQYF

v_call: TRBV11-1
j_call: TRBJ2-2
cdr3_aa: CASSWQGTGELFF

v_call: TRBV5-6
j_call: TRBJ1-6
cdr3_aa: CASSLAGYNSPLHF

v_call: TRBV20-1
j_call: TRBJ2-3
cdr3_aa: CSASRDLSTDTQYF

v_call: TRBV5-5
j_call: TRBJ1-1
cdr3_aa: CASQGGPEAFF

v_call: TRBV4-1
j_call: TRBJ1-1
cdr3_aa: CASSRGGQAFF

v_call: TRBV20-1
j_call: TRBJ1-1
cdr3_aa: CSPPRGGWAEAFF

v_call: TRBV12-3/TRBV12-4
j_call: TRBJ1-5
cdr3_aa: CASSLGDGLNQPQHF

v_call: TRBV6-2/TRBV6-3
j_call: TRBJ2-1
cdr3_aa: CASSYLAQGSYNEQFF

v_call: TRBV3-1
j_call: TRBJ2-2
cdr3_aa: CASSRPAPNTGELFF

v_call: TRBV28
j_call: TRBJ1-2
cdr3_aa: CASSWERRSYTF

v_call: TRBV4-3
j_call: TRBJ2-1
cdr3_aa: CASSLDWEFYNEQFF

v_call: TRBV10-1
j_call: TRBJ1-1
cdr3_aa: CASTSGWNTEAFF

v_call: TRBV7-9
j_call: TRBJ2-5
cdr3_aa: CASDRRTDQETQYF

v_call: TRBV28
j_call: TRBJ2-3
cdr3_aa: CASSISKLESTDTQYF

v_call: TRBV4-1
j_call: TRBJ2-3
cdr3_aa: CASSRQGWGADTQYF

v_call: TRBV5-1
j_call: TRBJ2-7
cdr3_aa: CASSLAERDFGQYF

v_call: TRBV4-3
j_call: TRBJ2-5
cdr3_aa: CASSQDLSRQETQYF

v_call: TRBV12-3/TRBV12-4
j_call: TRBJ1-1
cdr3_aa: CASSRVGGSNTEAFF

v_call: TRBV9
j_call: TRBJ2-7
cdr3_aa: CASSVGYSRGDPDYEQYF

v_call: TRBV20-1
j_call: TRBJ2-6
cdr3_aa: CCGQPRGFGTGANVLTF

v_call: TRBV7-9
j_call: TRBJ1-6
cdr3_aa: CASSPGLLSYNSPLHF

v_call: TRBV5-1
j_call: TRBJ2-3
cdr3_aa: CASRPGTSGGSDTQYF

v_call: TRBV4-3
j_call: TRBJ2-2
cdr3_aa: CASSQEPRFNTGELFF

v_call: TRBV4-3
j_call: TRBJ2-5
cdr3_aa: CASSQDQGETQYF

v_call: TRBV2
j_call: TRBJ1-4
cdr3_aa: CASSEQGPRKLFF

v_call: TRBV28
j_call: TRBJ1-5
cdr3_aa: CASTKLTTRGYQPQHF

v_call: TRBV3-1
j_call: TRBJ2-5
cdr3_aa: CASSQGEGTNQETQYF

v_call: TRBV19
j_call: TRBJ1-3
cdr3_aa: CASSTTWGSGNTIYF

v_call: TRBV7-9
j_call: TRBJ1-1
cdr3_aa: CASSPPGGVGNTEAFF

v_call: TRBV7-9
j_call: TRBJ2-5
cdr3_aa: CASSLVEETQYF

v_call: TRBV5-5
j_call: TRBJ1-1
cdr3_aa: CASSLAKGNMNTEAFF

v_call: TRBV2
j_call: TRBJ2-7
cdr3_aa: CASMEGSPGDEQYF

v_call: TRBV7-2
j_call: TRBJ2-7
cdr3_aa: CASSSVGAATYEQYF

v_call: TRBV5-6
j_call: TRBJ2-7
cdr3_aa: CASSLLQGTYEQYF

v_call: TRBV20-1
j_call: TRBJ2-3
cdr3_aa: CSARGTGTTDTQYF